This TCR beta chain was documented in a study of response to subunit inactivated influenza vaccine. Findings and limits, study-wide: The authors put forward the suggestion that each seasonal influenza vaccination may bring in only a limited number of new T cells.

Each CDR3 protein gets one entry after TCRdb re-called the RT-PCR reads with MiXCR. Of over 400,000 distinct CDR3 sequences listed, 10% to 15% are singletons. This clonotype was detected ten times or more. Its antigen remains unidentified. The germline V gene has CDR1 SGHAT and CDR2 FQNNGV. CDR3 length: 18 residues. Trimming took 5 bases from V and 2 from J; bases not matched to a gene: 13. V is TRBV11-2 and J is TRBJ2-5; 11 bases agree with TRBD2. This TCR was sampled from a man over 45 who received an inactivated influenza vaccine. The sample was PBMCs from blood, taken about 6 weeks after vaccination. CDR3 sequence reads: CASSVPSGGRIIQETQYF. CDR3 coding DNA: TGTGCCAGCAGCGTGCCTAGCGGGGGGCGCATAATTCAAGAGACCCAGTACTTC.